One sample yielded the 15 T cell receptor beta chains listed below, sequenced in a study of blood T cell repertoires in COVID-19. Generated by immunoSEQ multiplex PCR, the TCRdb table keeps only in-frame clones and is missing some. Of approximately 150,000 clones listed, roughly nine tenths are singletons. Sequenced sample: peripheral blood. The source is a human donor in a cohort sampled during active COVID-19.

The rearrangement uses TRBV27 and TRBJ2-3, with no clear D. This CDR3 contains 15 residues. Germline CDR1 is MNHEY and CDR2 is SMNVEV (reference sequence). The V end was cut by 4 bases, the J end by 0 bases, with 11 bases between. For the CDR3, the DNA is TGTGCCAGCAGTTCCCAGTACCCTAGCACAGATACGCAGTATTTT. Amino acids: CASSSQYPSTDTQYF.

The V and J genes are TRBV7-9 and TRBJ1-4; 7 bases line up with TRBD1. There are 15 residues in the CDR3. CDR1 is SEHNR, CDR2 FQNEAQ, per germline (reference sequence). V trimming: 5 bases; J trimming: 7 bases; junction bases outside the gene matches: 10. The CDR3 loop is CASSTQQGLSEKLFF. CDR3 coding DNA: TGTGCCAGCAGCACCCAACAGGGGTTGAGTGAAAAACTGTTTTTT.

The V call is TRBV7-6, the J call TRBJ2-7; 7 bases agree with TRBD2. V was pared by 1 base and J by 7 bases, with 4 bases of the junction left unmatched. This CDR3 has 13 amino acids. Germline lookup yields CDR1 SGHVS and CDR2 FNYEAQ. CDR3 in DNA: TGTGCCAGCAGCTTAGAAGCGGGGCGGGAGCAGTACTTC. Translating it yields CASSLEAGREQYF.

In its sample, this clone was seen a few times. The CDR3 DNA reads as TGTGCCAGCAGTGATGGGGGGTTCGGCTACACCTTC. Protein product: CASSDGGFGYTF. The chain uses TRBV25-1 and TRBJ1-2; possible D gene TRBD1, 5 bases. The germline CDR1 and CDR2 sequences are MGHDK and SYGVNS. This CDR3 region has 12 residues. Trimming cost V 3 bases and J 8 bases, with 10 bases left between them.

V is TRBV3-1 (or the pseudogene TRBV3-2) and J is TRBJ1-2, with D perhaps matching TRBD1 (6 bases). V was pared by 1 base and J by 8 bases, with 11 bases between. CDR1 is LGHDT and CDR2 is YNNKEL in the germline V gene (reference sequence). The CDR3 consists of 13 residues. Written as DNA, the CDR3 is TGTGCCAGCAGCCAAGCAGACAGGTACGGCTACACCTTC. It encodes CASSQADRYGYTF.

V and J are TRBV27 and TRBJ1-2, with 8 bases aligning to TRBD1. Trimming at V came to 5 bases and at J to 5 bases, leaving 7 bases not matched to a gene. The CDR3 has 14 amino acids. The germline V gene encodes CDR1 MNHEY and CDR2 SMNVEV (reference sequence). The chain's CDR3 is CASSPTWTGYGYTF. As DNA, the CDR3 is TGTGCCAGCAGTCCAACGTGGACAGGGTATGGCTACACCTTC.

The chain carries TRBV2 and TRBJ2-3, with D perhaps TRBD1 (6 bases). Trimming left V 3 bases short and J 2 bases short, with 12 bases between. CDR1 and CDR2 from the germline V gene are SNHLY and FYNNEI. CDR3 length: 15 residues. The chain's CDR3 is CASSDWTASTDTQYF. The CDR3 DNA is TGTGCCAGCAGTGACTGGACAGCTTCCACAGATACGCAGTATTTT.

In its sample, this clone was seen a few times. The chain combines TRBV3-1 (or the pseudogene TRBV3-2) with TRBJ1-6; 8 nucleotides agree with TRBD1. CDR3 length: 14 amino acids. Germline CDR1 reads LGHDT; CDR2 reads YNNKEL (reference sequence). Trimming at V came to 1 base and at J to 7 bases, leaving 0 bases not matched to a gene. The CDR3 coding sequence is TGTGCCAGCAGCCAAGGGACAGGGAATTCACCCCTCCACTTT. Its translation is CASSQGTGNSPLHF.

The chain is built from TRBV18 and TRBJ1-2; 10 bases map to TRBD1. The V segment lost 3 bases and the J segment 4 bases; nucleotides outside the gene matches: 2. Germline V CDR1 and CDR2: KGHSH, LQKENI. The CDR3 totals 14 residues. The CDR3 is CASSPDRGPYGYTF. The DNA for the CDR3 is TGTGCCAGCTCACCCGACAGGGGGCCCTATGGCTACACCTTC.

The gene calls are TRBV19 and TRBJ1-5, with 9 positions matching TRBD1. V shed 5 bases and J 1 base; nucleotides not matched to a gene: 3. Germline-derived CDR1 and CDR2 are LNHDA and SQIVND (reference sequence). This CDR3 spans 15 amino acids. CDR3 DNA: TGTGCCAGTAGTCAGACAGGGGGGAGCAATCAGCCCCAGCATTTT. Amino acids: CASSQTGGSNQPQHF.

The CDR3 sequence is CASSEAGKAGEQFF. The CDR3 DNA reads as TGTGCCAGCAGTGAAGCAGGGAAGGCGGGTGAGCAGTTCTTC. The chain is built from TRBV2 and TRBJ2-1; tentatively, D is TRBD2 (5 bases). Germline-derived CDR1 and CDR2 are SNHLY and FYNNEI. The ends were cut back, 0 bases at V and 9 bases at J, with 12 bases in the middle. The CDR3 runs to 14 residues.

This clone has a single count. In DNA form, the CDR3 reads TGCGCCAGCAGCTTGGGGGGAGGCCGTGAAAAACTGTTTTTT. It encodes CASSLGGGREKLFF. The chain recombines TRBV5-1 with TRBJ1-4; D remains ambiguous. CDR1 is SGHRS, CDR2 YFSETQ, per germline. CDR3 length: 14 residues. Trimming removed 0 bases at V and 7 bases at J, with 10 bases between.

The chain recombines TRBV4-1 with TRBJ1-5, with 7 positions matching TRBD1. Germline lookup yields CDR1 MGHRA and CDR2 YSYEKL. J lost 4 bases, V lost 1 base, and 10 bases had no gene match. The CDR3 is made up of 17 amino acids. DNA of the CDR3: TGCGCCAGCAGCCAAGGGAGGTTAGACAGGGTTAATCAGCCCCAGCATTTT. It encodes CASSQGRLDRVNQPQHF.

This clone appeared a single time. This sequence joins TRBV7-9 and TRBJ1-6; D remains unclear. In germline, CDR1 is SEHNR, CDR2 FQNEAQ (reference sequence). There are 14 residues in the CDR3. V shed 1 base and J shed 10 bases, with 11 bases lying between them. As DNA, the CDR3 is TGTGCCAGCAGCTTAGTTCCAGGAAACTCACCCCTCCACTTT. It codes for CASSLVPGNSPLHF. Full variable domain (rest looked up from reference TRBV7-9 and TRBJ1-6): DTGVSQNPRHKITKRGQNVTFRCDPISEHNRLYWYRQTLGQGPEFLTYFQNEAQLEKSRLLSDRFSAERPKGSFSTLEIQRTEQGDSAMYLCASSLVPGNSPLHFGNGTRLTVT.

The chain has TRBV10-3 and TRBJ2-1, with 8 positions matching TRBD1. The J segment lost 2 bases and the V segment lost 9 bases, leaving 6 bases of the junction unmatched. CDR3 size: 14 residues. CDR1 is ENHRY and CDR2 is SYGVKD in the germline V gene. CDR3 nucleotides: TGTGCCATGGCACAGGGGGTGGCCTACAATGAGCAGTTCTTC. Amino acids: CAMAQGVAYNEQFF.